This entry describes one TCR beta chain. The data stem from a study of CD8 T cells in Susac syndrome. The V gene's germline CDR1 is SNHLY and CDR2 FYNNEI. V shed 6 bases and J shed 4 bases, with 12 bases lying between them. The CDR3 is 13 residues long. The sequenced target, TCR beta, came from blood CD8+ and CD4+ T cells. The patients who served as multiple sclerosis controls were treatment-naive and had stable or active relapsing-remitting disease that fulfilled the revised McDonald criteria. TEMRA cells were enriched by FACS, and CD4+ and CD8+ T cells were negatively isolated. Random hexamers were used to reverse transcribe roughly 0.45 to 1 ug of RNA. Amplification of TCR beta CDR3 spanned 54 Vbeta and 13 Jbeta via immunoSEQ multiplex PCR. TCRdb independently ran MiXCR on the immunoSEQ multiplex PCR reads; one entry per CDR3 protein. The sample consists of some 160,000 distinct CDR3 sequences, 85% to 95% of them appearing once.

The receptor's source is a human donor with multiple sclerosis. The sample was CD8+ T cells from PBMCs. The V gene is TRBV2, the J gene TRBJ1-2; unclear D gene. CDR3 DNA: TGTGCCAGCAGGGGCGGCGGCTTCTATGGCTACACCTTC. Protein product: CASRGGGFYGYTF.